These 22 T cell receptor beta chains came from one sample sequenced in a study of T cell repertoires in aging, cancer and after chemotherapy. Peripheral blood genomic DNA, not sorted cells or RNA, was the template. Rearranged V-D-J TRB sequences were amplified with a mixed TRB-A/B primer pool. MiXCR was run by TCRdb on the multiplex PCR reads, yielding one entry per CDR3 protein. The sample yields more than 9,000 distinct CDR3 sequences, about 31% seen once. The material sequenced was blood. The source of these receptors is a human donor in good health.

The CDR3 DNA follows: TGCAGTGTAGAGACACCAATCTATGGCTACACCTTC. Its protein is CSVETPIYGYTF. The chain has TRBV20-1 and TRBJ1-2, with D uncertain. CDR1 is DFQATT and CDR2 is SNEGSKA in the germline V gene (reference sequence). V shed 7 bases and J shed 4 bases, with 13 bases lying between them. This CDR3 comprises 12 residues.

This clonotype was seen more than once but under ten times. The chain employs TRBV5-6 and TRBJ2-1, with a weak D call TRBD2 (6 bases). The germline V gene encodes CDR1 SGHDT and CDR2 YYEEEE. V dropped 3 bases and J dropped 4 bases, with 17 bases sitting between them. The CDR3 consists of 16 residues. The CDR3 bases are TGTGCCAGCAGCTCCGAGAGGGGAGGAGGGTACAATGAGCAGTTCTTC. It yields the protein CASSSERGGGYNEQFF.

This clonotype was detected only a few times. V gene TRBV6-1 combines with J gene TRBJ2-3; 15 nucleotides agree with TRBD2. The CDR3 runs to 20 residues. The trim removed 6 bases at V and 1 base at J, leaving 14 bases unmatched. Germline V gene data show CDR1 as MNHNS and CDR2 as SASEGT. Here the CDR3 DNA reads TGTGCCAGCAGGGCCAAGGGAGGACTAGCGGGGGGGCTGGGCACAGATACGCAGTATTTT. It codes for CASRAKGGLAGGLGTDTQYF.

The chain couples TRBV18 to TRBJ1-4, with TRBD1 matching over 8 bases. The junction had 4 bases not matched to a gene; V was cut back by 4 bases and J by 6 bases. The germline V gene has CDR1 KGHSH and CDR2 LQKENI. This CDR3 comprises 14 residues. The DNA for the CDR3 is TGTGCCAGCTCACTACAGGGGGATGATGAAAAACTGTTTTTT. This sequence encodes CASSLQGDDEKLFF.

The gene calls are TRBV6-1 and TRBJ2-1; TRBD2 matches at 14 bases. CDR1 and CDR2 from the germline V gene are MNHNS and SASEGT. The CDR3 is made up of 20 amino acids. V gave up 6 bases and J gave up 0 bases; unmatched junction bases: 13. This CDR3 reads CASRGTSGRGVSSSYNEQFF. CDR3 in DNA: TGTGCCAGCAGAGGGACTAGCGGGAGAGGGGTTTCTAGCTCCTACAATGAGCAGTTCTTC.

The chain employs TRBV28 and TRBJ2-7; TRBD1 agrees at 7 bases. This CDR3 comprises 13 residues. Germline V gene data show CDR1 as MDHEN and CDR2 as SYDVKM. Trimming at V came to 6 bases and at J to 4 bases, leaving 6 bases not matched to a gene. In DNA, the CDR3 is TGTGCCAGCAGCCGACAGGGAGAATACGAGCAGTACTTC. Its translation is CASSRQGEYEQYF.

This clonotype qualifies as medium-sized. The chain combines TRBV6-5 with TRBJ2-1, with D tentatively TRBD1 or TRBD2 (5 bases each). V was cut by 6 bases and J by 9 bases, with 21 bases left in between. Germline CDR1 reads MNHEY; CDR2 reads SVGAGI. The CDR3 spans 15 residues. The CDR3 DNA reads as TGTGCCAGCAGGGACCGTCTACTAGGGGATGGTGAGCAGTTCTTC. Its translation: CASRDRLLGDGEQFF.

The V and J genes are TRBV6-5 and TRBJ2-5; TRBD2 agrees at 8 bases. The CDR3 spans 17 residues. J lost 2 bases, V lost 6 bases, and 14 bases had no gene match. Germline CDR1 reads MNHEY; CDR2 reads SVGAGI. The CDR3 region has the DNA TGTGCCAGCAGCGATTTACTACTAGCGGTAGGACAAGAGACCCAGTACTTC. It translates to CASSDLLLAVGQETQYF.

In its sample, this clonotype ranks as medium-sized. This chain joins TRBV6-5 and TRBJ1-1, with TRBD1 matching over 7 bases. CDR1 and CDR2 from the germline V gene are MNHEY and SVGAGI. This CDR3 comprises 13 residues. V lost 5 bases to trimming and J lost 4 bases; unmatched junction nucleotides: 4. Written as DNA, the CDR3 is TGTGCCAGCAGTGACACAGGGGTCACTGAAGCTTTCTTT. Residues: CASSDTGVTEAFF.

This clonotype was counted between two and nine times. The rearrangement links TRBV27 to TRBJ1-2; tentatively, D is TRBD1 (5 bases). This CDR3 comprises 12 residues. The V gene's germline CDR1 is MNHEY and CDR2 SMNVEV (reference sequence). The V end was cut by 4 bases, the J end by 5 bases, with 8 bases between. CDR3 nucleotides: TGTGCCAGCAGTTCCGACAGTTATGGCTACACCTTC. This gives the protein CASSSDSYGYTF.

The chain joins TRBV18 to TRBJ2-5, with D perhaps matching TRBD2 (6 bases). Germline loops: CDR1 KGHSH, CDR2 LQKENI. The V end was cut by 6 bases, the J end by 5 bases, with 13 bases between. The CDR3 loop spans 13 amino acids. The CDR3 loop is CASSEGVKETQYF. The CDR3 DNA sequence: TGTGCCAGCTCGGAGGGAGTGAAGGAGACCCAGTACTTC.

The CDR3 here is CATRGTQNNEQYF. The CDR3 DNA reads TGTGCCACCAGGGGGACACAGAACAATGAGCAGTACTTC. This chain links TRBV15 with TRBJ2-7, with D tentatively TRBD1 (6 bases). Germline assignment: CDR1 LNHNV and CDR2 YYDKDF (reference sequence). The germline V and J ends were trimmed by 6 bases and 7 bases, with 16 bases remaining between them. The CDR3 runs to 13 residues.

The chain joins TRBV5-1 to TRBJ2-6, with TRBD2 matching over 7 bases. Germline V gene data show CDR1 as SGHRS and CDR2 as YFSETQ. V gave up 4 bases and J gave up 3 bases; unmatched junction bases: 4. This CDR3 contains 15 residues. The CDR3 protein is CASSDSSGGANVLTF. Written as DNA, the CDR3 is TGCGCCAGCAGCGACTCTAGCGGTGGGGCCAACGTCCTGACTTTC.

V and J are TRBV6-5 and TRBJ2-7; 8 bases map to TRBD2. The CDR3 contains 14 residues. The germline V gene encodes CDR1 MNHEY and CDR2 SVGAGI. Trimming cost V 6 bases and J 0 bases; bases outside gene matches: 4. CDR3 in amino acids: CASRIAGFSYEQYF. The CDR3 DNA is TGTGCCAGCAGAATAGCGGGGTTCTCCTACGAGCAGTACTTC.

This clonotype was seen only a few times. The chain couples TRBV18 to TRBJ1-5, with 7 bases matching TRBD1. J lost 7 bases, V lost 3 bases, and 3 bases had no gene match. Per germline, CDR1 KGHSH and CDR2 LQKENI. This CDR3 has 13 amino acids. DNA for the CDR3: TGTGCCAGCTCACCGACAGGGAGCCAGCCCCAGCATTTT. It translates to CASSPTGSQPQHF.

This chain connects TRBV10-3 to TRBJ1-3; possible D gene TRBD1, 5 bases. This CDR3 has 17 amino acids. The V end lost 3 bases, the J end lost 1 base, and 16 bases lay between the germline ends. In germline, CDR1 is ENHRY, CDR2 SYGVKD. CDR3 region: CAISEYRQSASGNTIYF. The CDR3 DNA sequence: TGTGCCATCAGTGAATACAGGCAAAGCGCTTCTGGAAACACCATATATTTT.

On this clonotype itself: A junction boundary mismatches the germline segment, possibly from a read error. The V call is TRBV11-3, the J call TRBJ2-1; 11 positions agree with TRBD2. Germline values: CDR1 SGHNT, CDR2 YENEEA. The CDR3 runs to 16 residues. The CDR3: CASARFGTSGSYEHYF. In DNA form, the CDR3 reads TGTGCCAGTGCCAGATTCGGGACTAGCGGCTCCTACGAGCATTACTTC.

V is TRBV15 and J is TRBJ2-5; 10 nucleotides match TRBD1. J gave up 5 bases and V 5 bases, and 5 bases lay outside the gene matches. This CDR3 contains 14 residues. The germline V gene encodes CDR1 LNHNV and CDR2 YYDKDF (reference sequence). In nucleotides, the CDR3 is TGTGCCACCAGCGAGGACAGGGGGATGGAGACCCAGTACTTC. This encodes CATSEDRGMETQYF.

This clonotype is termed medium-sized. The genes are TRBV19 and TRBJ2-1; 9 bases line up with TRBD2. The CDR3 sequence is 14 residues long. The V gene's germline CDR1 is LNHDA and CDR2 SQIVND (reference sequence). The trim removed 1 base at V and 13 bases at J, leaving 8 bases unmatched. The CDR3 is CASSIGLASGIQFF. The CDR3 region has the DNA TGTGCCAGTAGTATAGGCTTGGCTAGCGGGATCCAGTTCTTC.

This clonotype was detected only once. The rearrangement joins TRBV18 to TRBJ1-4; D possibly corresponds to TRBD1 (5 bases). Germline V gene data show CDR1 as KGHSH and CDR2 as LQKENI. This CDR3 region has 16 residues. V was shortened by 0 bases and J by 1 base, with 9 bases between the two germline ends. The chain's CDR3 is CASSPPGGRTNEKLFF. DNA for the CDR3: TGTGCCAGCTCACCACCGGGGGGGAGAACTAATGAAAAACTGTTTTTT.

The rearrangement links TRBV19 to TRBJ1-2, with a tentative D call TRBD1 (6 bases). V was trimmed by 8 bases and J by 4 bases, leaving 23 bases between them. The CDR3 is made up of 16 amino acids. From germline, CDR1 is LNHDA and CDR2 SQIVND (reference sequence). CDR3 sequence: CASSRNPGQKLYGYTF. CDR3 nucleotides: TGTGCCAGTTCTCGGAACCCGGGACAAAAACTCTATGGCTACACCTTC.

The gene calls are TRBV30 and TRBJ1-6; D gene ambiguous. The V end was cut by 0 bases, the J end by 7 bases, with 4 bases between. CDR3 length: 12 amino acids. Germline V gene sequence: CDR1 GTSNPN, CDR2 SVGIG (reference sequence). The CDR3 nucleotides read TGTGCCTGGAGTGTGAACAATTCACCCCTCCACTTT. This codes for CAWSVNNSPLHF.